This T cell receptor (beta chain) was obtained from a study of patients and donors after allogeneic stem cell transplantation (dated by TCRdb to the early 2020s). Libraries were made using RT-PCR. This sample was sequenced with a NextSeq 550. TCRdb reanalyzed the raw reads on its own, using fastp at Q25 for trimming and MiXCR for clone calling, and kept in-frame beta chains. For every CDR3 protein sequence, its rows merge into one entry that carries the most common genes and DNA. Here the sample has approximately 220,000 distinct CDR3 sequences; around 40% occur a single time. The top ten hold approximately 10% of the sample. Notes on this clonotype: No cognate antigen has been identified for it. Nothing much larger sits one base from this clone, and base qualities are not available.

The CDR3 measures 14 amino acids from cysteine to phenylalanine. The entry retains the CDR3 DNA only, 42 bases that are in frame from base 1. CDR1 and CDR2 are drawn from the germline V gene (reference sequence): SGHKS, YYEKEE. V is shortened by 2 bases, J by 3 bases, and the region joining them spans 11 bases. This receptor was taken from a human donor who was either an allogeneic HSCT recipient or a stem cell or donor lymphocyte infusion donor (not recorded which). It is not recorded whose cells these are; they may come from a transplant donor. The chain links TRBV5-5 with TRBJ1-1; the D gene identity is not certain. What was sequenced was blood, either unsorted or a sorted T cell fraction (not recorded which). Here the CDR3 is given as CASSFLPRYTEAFF. The nucleotide sequence is TGTGCCAGCAGCTTTCTTCCTCGTTACACTGAAGCTTTCTTT.